This T cell receptor (beta chain) was sequenced during a study of early T cells in non-severe SARS-CoV-2 infection. About the research overall: The sequenced material was bulk RNA from unsorted whole blood, and its chains were unpaired.

Each CDR3 protein is one row after TCRdb ran MiXCR on the 5' RACE reads. The sample holds just under 85,000 distinct CDR3 sequences; roughly a tenth are singletons and the top ten take 7% to 9%. This clonotype came up once. The germline gives CDR1 SGHVS, CDR2 FQNEAQ. CDR3 length: 16 residues. V was clipped by 7 bases and J by 3 bases; unmatched bases: 11. This TCR derives from an adult who was a healthcare worker with PCR-confirmed SARS-CoV-2 infection or an uninfected control (not recorded which). This chain links TRBV7-8 with TRBJ2-3, with 9 nucleotides matching TRBD1. The sample was whole blood, taken at baseline. CDR3 nucleotide sequence: TGTGCCAGCACGTTATTCCGGGACAGGGAAACAGATACGCAGTATTTT. Protein sequence: CASTLFRDRETDTQYF.